This T cell receptor beta chain emerged from a study of control samples from healthy donors and cancer patients. In this sample, this clone turned up once. This CDR3 has 13 residues. V gave up 5 bases and J gave up 12 bases; unmatched junction bases: 10. Germline V gives CDR1 SGHTS, CDR2 YDEGEE. TCRdb's copy holds only in-frame clones and misses some; the assay was immunoSEQ multiplex PCR. The sample carries roughly 450,000 clones, over 75% recorded once. The specimen sequenced was PBMCs. The V call is TRBV5-8, the J call TRBJ1-4, with TRBD1 matching over 7 bases. The sequence was collected from a man aged 35-49 years with head and neck cancer. The CDR3 coding sequence is TGTGCCAGCAGTCGGAGGGGGCGCGAGGAACTGTTTTTT. This codes for CASSRRGREELFF.